The 6 T cell receptor beta chains below were found in one sample sequenced in a study of CD8+CD57+ T cells in acquired aplastic anemia listed by TCRdb under 2018. This sample was sequenced with an Illumina HiSeq 2000. Profiling of TCR beta VDJ combinations and CDR3 sequences used genomic DNA as the template. TCRdb reprocessing: public reads trimmed at Q25 with fastp, clones called with MiXCR, in-frame beta chains kept. CDR3 protein duplicates are merged, each entry listing the most common genes and DNA. Counted in this sample were around 140,000 distinct CDR3 sequences; more than 35% of them appeared once. 6.5% to 10% of the sample rests with the top ten. Material for sequencing was sorted CD4+, CD8+, or CD8+CD57+ T cells (not recorded which) from PBMCs. These receptors were taken from a human donor in good health, serving as a control.

This chain joins TRBV25-1 and TRBJ2-3; 7 nucleotides agree with TRBD1. Germline trimming cut 4 bases from V and 0 bases from J; bases unmatched to any gene: 13. The CDR3 is 18 residues long. Germline V gene sequence: CDR1 MGHDK, CDR2 SYGVNS. The CDR3 is CASSAGTAPFSSTDTQYF. As DNA, the CDR3 is TGTGCCAGCAGTGCCGGGACAGCTCCTTTTTCTAGCACAGATACGCAGTATTTT.

The rearrangement links TRBV2 to TRBJ2-7; TRBD2 agrees at 13 bases. Losses at the gene ends were 6 bases for V and 2 bases for J; bases not matched to a gene: 1. There are 14 residues in the CDR3. Germline assignment: CDR1 SNHLY and CDR2 FYNNEI. Here the CDR3 reads CASSGLAGAYEQYF. For the CDR3, the DNA is TGTGCCAGCAGCGGACTAGCGGGAGCCTACGAGCAGTACTTC.

The chain recombines TRBV29-1 with TRBJ2-3, with 12 bases matching TRBD2. The V gene's germline CDR1 is SQVTM and CDR2 ANQGSEA. This CDR3 has 13 residues. Trimming cost V 7 bases and J 5 bases; bases outside gene matches: 4. CDR3 residues: CSALAGGIDTQYF. In nucleotides, the CDR3 is TGCAGCGCCCTAGCGGGAGGGATAGATACGCAGTATTTT.

In its sample, this clonotype was seen once. The chain recombines TRBV20-1 with TRBJ1-4; D unresolved. The V end was cut by 6 bases, the J end by 4 bases, with 15 bases between. The CDR3 is made up of 14 amino acids. Germline assignment: CDR1 DFQATT and CDR2 SNEGSKA (reference sequence). DNA for the CDR3: TGCAGTGCCTCCCGACCCGGTAATAATGAAAAACTGTTTTTT. This translates into CSASRPGNNEKLFF.

This chain uses TRBV2 with TRBJ2-7; 7 nucleotides match TRBD1. The ends lost 10 bases at V and 6 bases at J; junction bases unmatched: 15. CDR3 length: 14 residues. Germline CDR1 reads SNHLY; CDR2 reads FYNNEI. The CDR3 loop is CAIETRDRIVEQYF. CDR3 DNA: TGTGCCATCGAGACCCGGGACAGAATAGTCGAGCAGTACTTC. The whole variable domain, remainder taken from reference TRBV2 and TRBJ2-7, is EPEVTQTPSHQVTQMGQEVILRCVPISNHLYFYWYRQILGQKVEFLVSFYNNEISEKSEIFDDQFSVERPDGSNFTLKIRSTKLEDSAMYFCAIETRDRIVEQYFGPGTRLTVT.

This clonotype was found once. CDR3 in amino acids: CSVENQNEQFF. For the CDR3, the DNA is TGCAGCGTCGAGAACCAGAATGAGCAGTTCTTC. The chain couples TRBV29-1 to TRBJ2-7; no clear D. The end of the DNA fits TRBJ2-1 better, so the J call may be wrong. The germline gives CDR1 SQVTM, CDR2 ANQGSEA. CDR3 size: 11 residues.